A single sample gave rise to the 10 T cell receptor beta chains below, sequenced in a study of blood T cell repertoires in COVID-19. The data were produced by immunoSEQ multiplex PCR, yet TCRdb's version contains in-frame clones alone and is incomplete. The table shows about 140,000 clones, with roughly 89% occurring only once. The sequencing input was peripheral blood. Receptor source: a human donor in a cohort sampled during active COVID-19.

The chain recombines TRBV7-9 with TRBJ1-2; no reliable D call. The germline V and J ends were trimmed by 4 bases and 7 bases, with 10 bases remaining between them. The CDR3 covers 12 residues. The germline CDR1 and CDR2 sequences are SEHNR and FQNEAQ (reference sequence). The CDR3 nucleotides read TGTGCCAGCAGCTCCAGAGAGGCTGGCTACACCTTC. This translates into CASSSREAGYTF.

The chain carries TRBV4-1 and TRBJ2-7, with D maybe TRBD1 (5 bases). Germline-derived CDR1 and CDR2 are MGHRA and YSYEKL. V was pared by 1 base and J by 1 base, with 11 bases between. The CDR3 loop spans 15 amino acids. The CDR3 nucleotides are TGCGCCAGCAGCCAAGTTTACAGGCGTTCCTACGAGCAGTACTTC. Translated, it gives CASSQVYRRSYEQYF.

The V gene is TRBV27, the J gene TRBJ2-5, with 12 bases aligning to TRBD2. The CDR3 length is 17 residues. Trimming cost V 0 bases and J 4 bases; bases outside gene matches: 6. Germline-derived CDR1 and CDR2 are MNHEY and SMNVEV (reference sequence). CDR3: CASSLSVLAGGPETQYF. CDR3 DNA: TGTGCCAGCAGTTTATCTGTCCTAGCGGGGGGGCCAGAGACCCAGTACTTC.

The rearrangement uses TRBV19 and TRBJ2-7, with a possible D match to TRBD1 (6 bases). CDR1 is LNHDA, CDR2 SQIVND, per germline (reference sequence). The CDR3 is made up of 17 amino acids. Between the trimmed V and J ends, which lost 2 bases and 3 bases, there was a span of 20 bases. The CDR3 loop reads CASSISPYRDRIYEQYF. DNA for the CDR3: TGTGCCAGTAGTATAAGTCCTTACAGGGATAGAATCTACGAGCAGTACTTC.

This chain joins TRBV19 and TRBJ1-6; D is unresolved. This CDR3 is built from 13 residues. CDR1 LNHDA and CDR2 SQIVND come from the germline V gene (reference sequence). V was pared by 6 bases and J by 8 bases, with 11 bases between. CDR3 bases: TGTGCCAGTAGCTGGACTAGGGATTCACCCCTCCACTTT. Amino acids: CASSWTRDSPLHF.

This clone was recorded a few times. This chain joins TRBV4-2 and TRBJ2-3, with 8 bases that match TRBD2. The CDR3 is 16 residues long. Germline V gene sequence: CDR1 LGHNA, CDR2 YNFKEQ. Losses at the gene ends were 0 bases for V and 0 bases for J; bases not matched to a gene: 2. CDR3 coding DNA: TGTGCCAGCAGCCAAGAGCCTAGCGGGAGCACAGATACGCAGTATTTT. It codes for CASSQEPSGSTDTQYF.

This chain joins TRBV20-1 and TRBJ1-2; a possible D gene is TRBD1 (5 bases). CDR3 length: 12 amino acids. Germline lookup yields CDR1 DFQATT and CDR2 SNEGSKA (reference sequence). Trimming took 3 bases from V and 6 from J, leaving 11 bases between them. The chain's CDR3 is CSASQGTNGYTF. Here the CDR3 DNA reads TGCAGTGCTAGTCAGGGTACGAATGGCTACACCTTC.

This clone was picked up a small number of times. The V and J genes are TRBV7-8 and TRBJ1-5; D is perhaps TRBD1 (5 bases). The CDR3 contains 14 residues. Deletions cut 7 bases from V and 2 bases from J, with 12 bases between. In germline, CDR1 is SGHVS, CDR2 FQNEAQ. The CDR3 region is CASTKGSGNQPQHF. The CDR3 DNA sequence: TGTGCCAGCACTAAGGGGTCAGGCAATCAGCCCCAGCATTTT.

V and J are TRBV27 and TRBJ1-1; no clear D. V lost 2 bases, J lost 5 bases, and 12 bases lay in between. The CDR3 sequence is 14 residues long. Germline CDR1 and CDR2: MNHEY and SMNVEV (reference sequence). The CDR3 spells CASSLSYGETEAFF. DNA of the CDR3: TGTGCCAGCAGTTTAAGTTACGGAGAAACTGAAGCTTTCTTT.

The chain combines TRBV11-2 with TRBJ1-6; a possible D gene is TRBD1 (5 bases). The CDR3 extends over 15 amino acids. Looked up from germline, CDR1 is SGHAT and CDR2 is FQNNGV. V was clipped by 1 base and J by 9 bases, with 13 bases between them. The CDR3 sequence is CASSLVVWGGSPLHF. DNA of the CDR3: TGTGCCAGCAGCTTAGTTGTTTGGGGGGGTTCACCCCTCCACTTT.